The 14 T cell receptor beta chains listed next were all sequenced from one sample in a study of T cell changes during pregnancy in multiple sclerosis. The protocol was immunoSEQ multiplex PCR, while the TCRdb copy is restricted to in-frame clones and leaves out a portion. Seen here are over 70,000 clones, 80% to 95% observed once, and the top ten hold 1.5% to 2%. The sample was peripheral blood, taken in the first trimester of pregnancy. The receptors here all came from a female donor in good health, enrolled as a control in a pregnancy study.

The rearrangement joins TRBV4-2 to TRBJ2-1; the match to TRBD2 covers 10 bases. With V trimmed by 1 base and J by 9 bases, 12 bases remained unmatched. Germline CDR1 LGHNA, CDR2 YNFKEQ. The CDR3 consists of 17 residues. This CDR3 is CASSQVLSASGSLEQFF. DNA for the CDR3: TGTGCCAGCAGCCAAGTATTATCGGCTAGCGGGAGCCTTGAGCAGTTCTTC.

The chain combines TRBV27 with TRBJ2-1, with TRBD2 matching 7 bases. After removal of 6 bases from V and 5 bases from J, the junction contained 4 bases not matched to a gene. CDR1 and CDR2 from the germline V gene are MNHEY and SMNVEV (reference sequence). The CDR3 runs 13 residues. CDR3 protein: CASSILANNEQFF. CDR3 nucleotides: TGTGCCAGCAGCATACTAGCGAACAATGAGCAGTTCTTC.

The V and J genes are TRBV6-5 and TRBJ2-2, with D tentatively TRBD1 (5 bases). V was cut by 6 bases and J by 3 bases, with 14 bases left in between. Per the germline V gene, CDR1 is MNHEY and CDR2 is SVGAGI. The CDR3 sequence is 15 residues long. DNA for the CDR3: TGTGCCAGCAGCCCCACCTCAGGGTACACCGGGGAGCTGTTTTTT. Translated: CASSPTSGYTGELFF.

A single count supports this clone. The genes are TRBV4-2 and TRBJ2-1; TRBD2 matches at 9 bases. CDR3 size: 16 residues. The junction had 6 bases not matched to a gene; V was cut back by 1 base and J by 5 bases. Germline V gene data show CDR1 as LGHNA and CDR2 as YNFKEQ. This chain's CDR3 is CASSQVSGTSNNEQFF. The CDR3 nucleotides read TGTGCCAGCAGCCAAGTGTCCGGGACTAGCAACAATGAGCAGTTCTTC.

The CDR3 loop reads CASSVQDRGPYNEQFF. DNA of the CDR3: TGTGCCAGCAGCGTACAGGACAGGGGGCCGTACAATGAGCAGTTCTTC. The V gene is TRBV9, the J gene TRBJ2-1; 11 bases fit TRBD1. This CDR3 spans 16 amino acids. V gave up 1 base and J gave up 4 bases; unmatched junction bases: 4. The germline V gene has CDR1 SGDLS and CDR2 YYNGEE.

CDR3 sequence (DNA): TGTGCCTGGGGGAGGGGAGGCACTGAAGCTTTCTTT. Protein: CAWGRGGTEAFF. J is TRBJ1-1 and V is TRBV30; tentative D call: TRBD1 (5 bases). This CDR3 region has 12 residues. V lost 5 bases to trimming and J lost 4 bases, with 11 bases between them. From germline, CDR1 is GTSNPN and CDR2 SVGIG (reference sequence).

The V and J genes are TRBV4-2 and TRBJ2-2; possibly TRBD2 for D (6 bases). This CDR3 contains 16 residues. Trimming shortened V by 1 base and J by 5 bases, and 14 bases separated the two germline ends. Germline V CDR1 and CDR2: LGHNA, YNFKEQ. This CDR3 is CASSQGVAESTGELFF. CDR3 nucleotide sequence: TGTGCCAGCAGCCAAGGGGTAGCGGAGAGTACCGGGGAGCTGTTTTTT.

This clone was seen once. The V gene is TRBV28, the J gene TRBJ1-2, with D perhaps TRBD1 (5 bases). The CDR3 spans 19 residues. Germline loops: CDR1 MDHEN, CDR2 SYDVKM. Trimming stripped 3 bases from V and 1 base from J, with 24 bases between. The CDR3 DNA is TGTGCCAGCAGTTTTTTTGCCCCAGGAGGGGAAAGCCATAACTATGGCTACACCTTC. As protein: CASSFFAPGGESHNYGYTF.

V and J are TRBV5-8 and TRBJ2-7; 9 bases are shared with TRBD2. The CDR3 sequence is 17 residues long. Germline lookup yields CDR1 SGHTS and CDR2 YDEGEE. Unmatched junction bases numbered 9, after V lost 0 bases and J lost 2 bases. DNA for the CDR3: TGTGCCAGCAGCTTGGATTGGTTCGCGGGAGGGCCCTACGAGCAGTACTTC. Translation gives CASSLDWFAGGPYEQYF.

This clone was seen a few times. V gene TRBV6-1 combines with J gene TRBJ1-2; D is unclear. This CDR3 comprises 15 residues. V lost 4 bases to trimming and J lost 4 bases, with 16 bases between them. CDR1 is MNHNS and CDR2 is SASEGT in the germline V gene. Written as DNA, the CDR3 is TGTGCCAGCAGTGCACCCTCCGTAGGAGTCTATGGCTACACCTTC. Its protein product is CASSAPSVGVYGYTF.

This sequence joins TRBV5-8 and TRBJ2-1, with D perhaps TRBD1 (6 bases). The germline V gene has CDR1 SGHTS and CDR2 YDEGEE. This CDR3 spans 16 amino acids. V lost 4 bases, J lost 2 bases, and 16 bases lay in between. Here the CDR3 DNA reads TGTGCCAGCAGCCAAAGAGGGGGATCTACCTACAATGAGCAGTTCTTC. This gives the protein CASSQRGGSTYNEQFF.

This chain connects TRBV4-2 to TRBJ1-2, with TRBD1 matching 8 bases. Germline V gene data show CDR1 as LGHNA and CDR2 as YNFKEQ. The CDR3 is 16 amino acids. With V trimmed by 4 bases and J by 8 bases, 15 bases remained unmatched. The CDR3 spells CASSPGETGARWGYTF. CDR3 sequence (DNA): TGTGCCAGCAGCCCAGGGGAGACAGGGGCTAGGTGGGGCTACACCTTC.

V and J are TRBV5-1 and TRBJ1-1; D is possibly TRBD1 (5 bases). V was cut by 1 base and J by 4 bases, with 8 bases left in between. Per the germline V gene, CDR1 is SGHRS and CDR2 is YFSETQ. The CDR3 length is 13 residues. CDR3 DNA: TGCGCCAGCAGCTTGCTGGGGGGCACTGAAGCTTTCTTT. Protein: CASSLLGGTEAFF.

V and J are TRBV5-1 and TRBJ2-1; 10 bases match TRBD2. The length of the CDR3 is 15 residues. The J segment lost 3 bases and the V segment lost 4 bases, leaving 4 bases of the junction unmatched. Germline loops: CDR1 SGHRS, CDR2 YFSETQ. As DNA, the CDR3 is TGCGCCAGCAGCGAACCTAGCGGGAGCTACAATGAGCAGTTCTTC. Translating it yields CASSEPSGSYNEQFF.